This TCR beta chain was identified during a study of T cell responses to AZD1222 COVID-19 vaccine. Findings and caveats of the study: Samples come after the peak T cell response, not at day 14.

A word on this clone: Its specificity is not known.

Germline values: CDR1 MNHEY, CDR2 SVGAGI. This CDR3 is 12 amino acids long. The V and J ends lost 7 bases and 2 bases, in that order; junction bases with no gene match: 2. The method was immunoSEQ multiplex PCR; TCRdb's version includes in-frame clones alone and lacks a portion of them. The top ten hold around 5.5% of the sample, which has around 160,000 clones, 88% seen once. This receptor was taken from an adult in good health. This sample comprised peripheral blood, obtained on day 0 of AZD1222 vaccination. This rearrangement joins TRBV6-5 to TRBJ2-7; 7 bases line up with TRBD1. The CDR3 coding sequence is TGTGCCAGCAACAGGGGACCCTACGAGCAGTACTTC. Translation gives CASNRGPYEQYF.